This T cell receptor (beta chain) was sequenced during a study of vaccination effects on CD4 cells after COVID-19. Study-level findings and limits: Marked contraction was observed in infection-induced and vaccine-induced clones late after vaccination. New vaccine-induced clones dominated post-vaccine spike-reactive clones in convalescents.

The ends lost 9 bases at V and 3 bases at J; junction bases unmatched: 6. The germline V gene encodes CDR1 LNHDA and CDR2 SQIVND (reference sequence). The CDR3 contains 15 residues. Cultured cells yielded isolated CD4+ T cells after around 9 days. A PCR test confirmed that the person had SARS-CoV-2 infection between March and December 2020. On both days 3 and 7, half of the culture medium was replaced with IL-2 medium. Details on this clone: The antigen is undetermined.

Only in-frame clones appear in the TCRdb table, and some are missing; sequencing was by immunoSEQ multiplex PCR. The data contain tens of thousands of clones, about two thirds of them singletons. This sequence was found in a human donor who had a prior SARS-CoV-2 infection. The sequenced sample was CD4+ T cells from PBMCs cultured without peptide, obtained before COVID-19 vaccination. The chain joins TRBV19 to TRBJ2-3; 13 bases match TRBD2. The CDR3 coding sequence is TGTGCCAGCCGACTAGCGGGAGGCAAGACAGATACGCAGTATTTT. Translating it yields CASRLAGGKTDTQYF. Full variable domain (outside the CDR3, taken from reference TRBV19 and TRBJ2-3): DGGITQSPKYLFRKEGQNVTLSCEQNLNHDAMYWYRQDPGQGLRLIYYSQIVNDFQKGDIAEGYSVSREKKESFPLTVTSAQKNPTAFYLCASRLAGGKTDTQYFGPGTRLTVL.